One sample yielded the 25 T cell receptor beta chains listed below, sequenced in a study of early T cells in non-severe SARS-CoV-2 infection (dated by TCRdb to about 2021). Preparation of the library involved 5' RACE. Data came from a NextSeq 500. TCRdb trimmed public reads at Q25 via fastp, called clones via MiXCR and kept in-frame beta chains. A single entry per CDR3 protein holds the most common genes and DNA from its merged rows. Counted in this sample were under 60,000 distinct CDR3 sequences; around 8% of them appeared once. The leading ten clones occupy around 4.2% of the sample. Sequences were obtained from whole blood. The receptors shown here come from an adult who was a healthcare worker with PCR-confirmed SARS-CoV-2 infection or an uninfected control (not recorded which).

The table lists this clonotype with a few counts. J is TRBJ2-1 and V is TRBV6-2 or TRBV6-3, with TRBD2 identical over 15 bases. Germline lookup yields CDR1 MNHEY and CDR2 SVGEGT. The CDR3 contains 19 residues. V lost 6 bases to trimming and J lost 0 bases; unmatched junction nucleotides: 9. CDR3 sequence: CASRTGLAGGRSSYNEQFF. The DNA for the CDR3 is TGTGCCAGCAGAACCGGACTAGCGGGGGGGCGGAGCTCCTACAATGAGCAGTTCTTC.

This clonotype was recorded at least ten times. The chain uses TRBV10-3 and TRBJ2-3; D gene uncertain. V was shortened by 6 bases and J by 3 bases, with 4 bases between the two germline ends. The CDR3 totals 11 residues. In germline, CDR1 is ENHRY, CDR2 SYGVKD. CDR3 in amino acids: CAIRTTDTQYF. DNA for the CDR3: TGTGCCATCAGAACGACAGATACGCAGTATTTT.

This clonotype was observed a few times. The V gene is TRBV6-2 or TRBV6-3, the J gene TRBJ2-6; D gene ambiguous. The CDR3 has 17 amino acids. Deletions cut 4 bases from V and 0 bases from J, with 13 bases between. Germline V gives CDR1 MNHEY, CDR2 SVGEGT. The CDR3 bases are TGTGCCAGCAGTTCGCACTTAGGAGTCTCTGGGGCCAACGTCCTGACTTTC. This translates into CASSSHLGVSGANVLTF.

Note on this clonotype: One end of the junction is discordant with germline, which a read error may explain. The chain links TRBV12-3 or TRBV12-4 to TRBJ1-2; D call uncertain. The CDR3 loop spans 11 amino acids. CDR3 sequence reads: CASTGDGFYTF. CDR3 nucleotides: TGTGCCAGCACCGGAGACGGATTCTACACCTTT.

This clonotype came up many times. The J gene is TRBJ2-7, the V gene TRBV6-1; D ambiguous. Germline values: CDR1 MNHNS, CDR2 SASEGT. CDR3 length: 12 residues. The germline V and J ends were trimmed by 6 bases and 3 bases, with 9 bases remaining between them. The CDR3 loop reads CASSGRVYEQYF. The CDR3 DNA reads TGTGCCAGCAGCGGACGGGTCTACGAGCAGTACTTC.

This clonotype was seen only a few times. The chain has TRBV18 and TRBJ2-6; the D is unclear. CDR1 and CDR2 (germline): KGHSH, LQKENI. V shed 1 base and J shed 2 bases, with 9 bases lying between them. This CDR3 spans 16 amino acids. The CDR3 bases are TGTGCCAGCTCACCACAGGGATCGCCTGGGGCCAACGTCCTGACTTTC. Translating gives CASSPQGSPGANVLTF.

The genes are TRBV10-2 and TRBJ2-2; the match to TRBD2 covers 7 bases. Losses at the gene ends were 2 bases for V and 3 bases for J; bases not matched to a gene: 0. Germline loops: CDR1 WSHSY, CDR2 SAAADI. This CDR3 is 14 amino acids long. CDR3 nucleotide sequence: TGCGCCAGCAGTGAGCTAGCGGACACCGGGGAGCTGTTTTTT. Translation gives CASSELADTGELFF.

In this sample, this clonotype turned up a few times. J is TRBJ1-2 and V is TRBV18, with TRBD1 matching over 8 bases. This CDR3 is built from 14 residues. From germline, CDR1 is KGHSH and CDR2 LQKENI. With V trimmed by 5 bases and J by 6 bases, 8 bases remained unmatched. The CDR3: CASSSRTGINGYTF. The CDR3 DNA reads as TGTGCCAGCTCATCCAGGACAGGGATAAATGGCTACACCTTC.

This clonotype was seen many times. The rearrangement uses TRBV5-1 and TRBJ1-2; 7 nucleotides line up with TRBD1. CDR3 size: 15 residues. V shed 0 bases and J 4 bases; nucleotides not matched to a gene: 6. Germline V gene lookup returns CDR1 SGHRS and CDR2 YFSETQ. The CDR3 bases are TGCGCCAGCAGCTTGGTAGAAGGGGGCGTCTATGGCTACACCTTC. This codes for CASSLVEGGVYGYTF. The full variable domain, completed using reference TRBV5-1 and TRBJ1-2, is KAGVTQTPRYLIKTRGQQVTLSCSPISGHRSVSWYQQTPGQGLQFLFEYFSETQRNKGNFPGRFSGRQFSNSRSEMNVSTLELGDSALYLCASSLVEGGVYGYTFGSGTRLTVV.

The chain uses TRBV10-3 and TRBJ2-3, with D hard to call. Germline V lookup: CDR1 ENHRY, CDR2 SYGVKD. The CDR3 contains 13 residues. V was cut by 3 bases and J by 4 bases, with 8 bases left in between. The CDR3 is CAISDFRPDTQYF. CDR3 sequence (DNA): TGTGCCATCAGTGACTTTCGTCCAGATACGCAGTATTTT.

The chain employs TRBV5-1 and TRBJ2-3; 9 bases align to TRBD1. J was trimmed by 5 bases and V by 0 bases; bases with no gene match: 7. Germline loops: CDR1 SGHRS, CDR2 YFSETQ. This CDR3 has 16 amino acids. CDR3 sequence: CASSLVSGQGGDTQYF. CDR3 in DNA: TGCGCCAGCAGCTTGGTATCGGGACAGGGAGGAGATACGCAGTATTTT.

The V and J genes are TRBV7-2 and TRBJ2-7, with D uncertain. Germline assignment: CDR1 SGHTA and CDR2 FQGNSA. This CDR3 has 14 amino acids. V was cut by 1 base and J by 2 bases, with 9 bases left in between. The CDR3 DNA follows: TGTGCCAGCAGCTTAGGATCCCTCCCCTACGAGCAGTACTTC. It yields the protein CASSLGSLPYEQYF. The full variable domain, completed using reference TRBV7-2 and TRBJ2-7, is GAGVSQSPSNKVTEKGKDVELRCDPISGHTALYWYRQSLGQGLEFLIYFQGNSAPDKSGLPSDRFSAERTGGSVSTLTIQRTQQEDSAVYLCASSLGSLPYEQYFGPGTRLTVT.

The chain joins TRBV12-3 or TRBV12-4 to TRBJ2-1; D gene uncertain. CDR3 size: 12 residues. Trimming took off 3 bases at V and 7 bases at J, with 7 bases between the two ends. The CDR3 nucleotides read TGTGCCAGCAGTTTCCCCTGGAATGAGCAGTTCTTC. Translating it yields CASSFPWNEQFF.

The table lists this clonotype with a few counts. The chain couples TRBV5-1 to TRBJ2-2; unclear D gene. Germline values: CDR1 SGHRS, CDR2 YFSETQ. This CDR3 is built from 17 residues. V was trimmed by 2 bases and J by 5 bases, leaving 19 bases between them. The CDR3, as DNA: TGCGCCAGCAGCTTTGATAGTGACGGTTTTTATACCGGGGAGCTGTTTTTT. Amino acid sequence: CASSFDSDGFYTGELFF.

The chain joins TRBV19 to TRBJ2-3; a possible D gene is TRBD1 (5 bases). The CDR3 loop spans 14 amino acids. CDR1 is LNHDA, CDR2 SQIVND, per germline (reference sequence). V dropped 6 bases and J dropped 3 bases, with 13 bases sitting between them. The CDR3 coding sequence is TGTGCCAGTAGGAATGAAAAGGGGACAGATACGCAGTATTTT. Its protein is CASRNEKGTDTQYF.

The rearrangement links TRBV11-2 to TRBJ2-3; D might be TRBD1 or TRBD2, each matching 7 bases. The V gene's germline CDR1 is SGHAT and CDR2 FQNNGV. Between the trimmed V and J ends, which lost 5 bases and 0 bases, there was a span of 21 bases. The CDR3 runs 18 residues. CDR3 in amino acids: CASSLTQGGGSSTDTQYF. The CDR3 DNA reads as TGTGCCAGCAGCCTCACTCAGGGGGGGGGCTCAAGCACAGATACGCAGTATTTT. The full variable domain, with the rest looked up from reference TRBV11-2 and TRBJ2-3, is EAGVAQSPRYKIIEKRQSVAFWCNPISGHATLYWYQQILGQGPKLLIQFQNNGVVDDSQLPKDRFSAERLKGVDSTLKIQPAKLEDSAVYLCASSLTQGGGSSTDTQYFGPGTRLTVL.

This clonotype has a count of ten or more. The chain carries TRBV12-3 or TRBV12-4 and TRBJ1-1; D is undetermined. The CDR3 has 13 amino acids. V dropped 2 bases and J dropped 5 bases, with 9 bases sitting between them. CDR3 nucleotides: TGTGCCAGCAGTTTACTCCGAAGAACTGAAGCTTTCTTT. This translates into CASSLLRRTEAFF.

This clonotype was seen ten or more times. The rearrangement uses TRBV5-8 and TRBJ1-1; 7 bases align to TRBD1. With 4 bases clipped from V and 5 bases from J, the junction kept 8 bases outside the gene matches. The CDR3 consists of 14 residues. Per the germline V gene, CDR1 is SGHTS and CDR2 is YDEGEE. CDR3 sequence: CASSRPQGLTEAFF. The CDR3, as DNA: TGTGCCAGCAGCCGACCACAGGGGTTGACTGAAGCTTTCTTT.

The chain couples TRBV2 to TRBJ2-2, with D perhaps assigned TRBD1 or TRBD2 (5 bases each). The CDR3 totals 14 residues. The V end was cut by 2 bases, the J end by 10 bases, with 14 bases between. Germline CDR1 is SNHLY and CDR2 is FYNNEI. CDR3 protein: CASSELGRSTELFF. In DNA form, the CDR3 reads TGTGCCAGCAGTGAATTGGGACGATCTACGGAGCTGTTTTTT.

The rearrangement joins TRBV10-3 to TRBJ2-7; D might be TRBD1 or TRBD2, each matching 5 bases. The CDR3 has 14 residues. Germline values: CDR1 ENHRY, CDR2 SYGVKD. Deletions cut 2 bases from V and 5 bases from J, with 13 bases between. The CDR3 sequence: CAISEERGTNEQYF. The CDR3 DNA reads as TGTGCCATCAGTGAGGAGAGGGGAACCAACGAGCAGTACTTC.

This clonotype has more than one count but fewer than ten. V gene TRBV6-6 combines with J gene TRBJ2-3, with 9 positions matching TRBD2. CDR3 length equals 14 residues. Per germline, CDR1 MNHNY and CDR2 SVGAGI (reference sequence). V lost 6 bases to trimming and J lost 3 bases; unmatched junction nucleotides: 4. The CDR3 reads CASSPAGGTDTQYF. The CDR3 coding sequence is TGTGCCAGCAGCCCAGCGGGGGGTACAGATACGCAGTATTTT.

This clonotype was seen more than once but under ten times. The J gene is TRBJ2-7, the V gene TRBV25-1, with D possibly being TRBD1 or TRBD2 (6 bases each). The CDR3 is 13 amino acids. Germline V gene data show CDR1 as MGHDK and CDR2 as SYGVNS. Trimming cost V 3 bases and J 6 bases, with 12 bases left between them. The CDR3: CASSDKEGGEQYF. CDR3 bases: TGTGCCAGCAGTGATAAGGAGGGGGGCGAGCAGTACTTC.

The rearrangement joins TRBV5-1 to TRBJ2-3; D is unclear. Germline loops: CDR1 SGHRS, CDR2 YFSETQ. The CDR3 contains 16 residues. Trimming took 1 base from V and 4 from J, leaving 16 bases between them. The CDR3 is CASSLSLVLLSDTQYF. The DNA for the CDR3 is TGCGCCAGCAGCTTGAGCCTCGTCTTGCTTTCAGATACGCAGTATTTT.

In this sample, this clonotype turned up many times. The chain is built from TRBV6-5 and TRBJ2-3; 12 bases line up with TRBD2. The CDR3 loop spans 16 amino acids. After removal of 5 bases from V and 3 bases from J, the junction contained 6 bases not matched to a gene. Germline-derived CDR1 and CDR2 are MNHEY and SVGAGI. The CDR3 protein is CASSPLAGGSTDTQYF. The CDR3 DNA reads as TGTGCCAGCAGTCCGCTAGCGGGAGGGTCTACAGATACGCAGTATTTT.

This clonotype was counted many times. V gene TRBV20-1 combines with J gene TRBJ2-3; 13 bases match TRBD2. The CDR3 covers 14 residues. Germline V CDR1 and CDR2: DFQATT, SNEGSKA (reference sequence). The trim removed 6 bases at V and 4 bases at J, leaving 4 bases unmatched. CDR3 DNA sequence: TGCAGTGCCACGGGACTAGCGGGGTCAGATACGCAGTATTTT. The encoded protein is CSATGLAGSDTQYF.